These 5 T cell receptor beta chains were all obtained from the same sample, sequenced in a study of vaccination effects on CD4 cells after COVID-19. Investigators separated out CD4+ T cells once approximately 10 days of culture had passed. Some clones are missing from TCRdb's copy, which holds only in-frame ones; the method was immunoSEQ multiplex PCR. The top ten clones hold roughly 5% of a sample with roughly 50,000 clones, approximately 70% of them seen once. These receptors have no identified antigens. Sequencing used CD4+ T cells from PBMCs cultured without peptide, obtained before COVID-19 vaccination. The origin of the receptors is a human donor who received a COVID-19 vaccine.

This CDR3 reads CASGGQPQHF. DNA of the CDR3: TGTGCCAGCGGTGGTCAGCCCCAGCATTTT. The gene calls are TRBV28 and TRBJ1-5; no definite D call. Germline V gene data show CDR1 as MDHEN and CDR2 as SYDVKM. The CDR3 consists of 10 residues. Trimming stripped 8 bases from V and 6 bases from J, with 5 bases between.

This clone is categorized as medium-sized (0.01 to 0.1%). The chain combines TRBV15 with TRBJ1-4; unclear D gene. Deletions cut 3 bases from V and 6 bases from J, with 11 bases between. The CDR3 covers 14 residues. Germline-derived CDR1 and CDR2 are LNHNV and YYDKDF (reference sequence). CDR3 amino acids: CATSRGTEDEKLFF. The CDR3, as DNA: TGTGCCACCAGCAGGGGCACGGAGGATGAAAAACTGTTTTTT. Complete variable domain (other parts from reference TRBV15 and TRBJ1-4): DAMVIQNPRYQVTQFGKPVTLSCSQTLNHNVMYWYQQKSSQAPKLLFHYYDKDFNNEADTPDNFQSRRPNTSFCFLDIRSPGLGDTAMYLCATSRGTEDEKLFFGSGTQLSVL.

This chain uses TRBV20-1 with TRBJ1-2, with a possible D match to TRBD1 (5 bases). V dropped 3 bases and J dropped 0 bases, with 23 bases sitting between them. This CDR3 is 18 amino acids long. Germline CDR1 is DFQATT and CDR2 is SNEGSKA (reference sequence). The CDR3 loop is CSASSGQGAPQANYGYTF. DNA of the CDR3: TGCAGTGCTAGTTCCGGGCAGGGTGCACCTCAAGCTAACTATGGCTACACCTTC.

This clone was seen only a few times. CDR3 protein: CASSRSMGSGNTIYF. CDR3 sequence (DNA): TGTGCCAGCAGCCGATCTATGGGGTCTGGAAACACCATATATTTT. V gene TRBV7-9 combines with J gene TRBJ1-3; no clear D gene. Germline CDR1 reads SEHNR; CDR2 reads FQNEAQ (reference sequence). V dropped 5 bases and J dropped 1 base, with 12 bases sitting between them. CDR3 length equals 15 residues.

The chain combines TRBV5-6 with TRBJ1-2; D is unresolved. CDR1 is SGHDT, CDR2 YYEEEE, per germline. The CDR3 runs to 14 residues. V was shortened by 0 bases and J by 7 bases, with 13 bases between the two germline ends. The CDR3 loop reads CASSLAGRSIGYTF. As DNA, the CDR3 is TGTGCCAGCAGCTTGGCCGGGCGAAGTATTGGCTACACCTTC.